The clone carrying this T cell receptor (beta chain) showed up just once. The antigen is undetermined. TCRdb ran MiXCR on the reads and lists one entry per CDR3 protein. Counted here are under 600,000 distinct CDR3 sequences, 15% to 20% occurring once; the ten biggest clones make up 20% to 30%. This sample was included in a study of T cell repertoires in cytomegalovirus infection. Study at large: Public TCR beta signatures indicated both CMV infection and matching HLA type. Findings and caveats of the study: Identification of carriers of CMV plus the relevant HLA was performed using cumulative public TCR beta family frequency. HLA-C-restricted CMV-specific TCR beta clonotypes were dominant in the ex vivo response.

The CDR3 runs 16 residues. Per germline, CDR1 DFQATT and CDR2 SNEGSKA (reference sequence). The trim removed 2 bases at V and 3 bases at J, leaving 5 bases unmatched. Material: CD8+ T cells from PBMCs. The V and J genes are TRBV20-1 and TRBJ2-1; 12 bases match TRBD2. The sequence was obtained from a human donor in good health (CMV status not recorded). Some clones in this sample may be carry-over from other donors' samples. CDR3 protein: CSARRETSGGYNEQFF. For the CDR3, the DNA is TGCAGTGCTAGAAGGGAGACTAGCGGGGGCTACAATGAGCAGTTCTTC.